These 20 T cell receptor beta chains were sequenced from one sample in a study of T cells after posttransplantation cyclophosphamide. The method was immunoSEQ multiplex PCR; TCRdb's version includes in-frame clones alone and lacks a portion of them. There are around 50,000 clones in the sample; roughly 92% occur only once, and around 2.9% lies in the top ten. Sequences were obtained from PBMCs. The receptors derive from a woman between 45 and 60 years old in good health and a related stem cell transplant donor.

J is TRBJ2-1 and V is TRBV18; D might be TRBD1 (7 bases). The ends were cut back, 6 bases at V and 5 bases at J, with 17 bases in the middle. Germline V gene data show CDR1 as KGHSH and CDR2 as LQKENI. This CDR3 contains 15 residues. The CDR3 protein is CASSRRDSGDNEQFF. The DNA for the CDR3 is TGTGCCAGCTCCCGGAGGGACAGCGGCGACAATGAGCAGTTCTTC.

This chain's CDR3 is CASRKGQGISYEQYF. CDR3 sequence (DNA): TGTGCCAGCAGGAAGGGACAGGGGATTTCCTACGAGCAGTACTTC. The rearrangement uses TRBV27 and TRBJ2-7; TRBD1 aligns across 10 bases. Germline V gene lookup returns CDR1 MNHEY and CDR2 SMNVEV (reference sequence). J was trimmed by 1 base and V by 6 bases; bases with no gene match: 6. CDR3 length: 15 residues.

The gene calls are TRBV7-2 and TRBJ2-2; 9 nucleotides match TRBD2. Germline CDR1 is SGHTA and CDR2 is FQGNSA. Germline trimming cut 5 bases from V and 5 bases from J; bases unmatched to any gene: 9. The CDR3 loop spans 16 amino acids. The CDR3 loop is CASSPIGGGDTGELFF. The CDR3 bases are TGTGCCAGCAGCCCAATAGGCGGGGGGGATACCGGGGAGCTGTTTTTT.

The table lists this clone with a few counts. The rearrangement links TRBV10-3 to TRBJ1-1; no clear D gene. Per germline, CDR1 ENHRY and CDR2 SYGVKD. The germline V and J ends were trimmed by 7 bases and 4 bases, with 19 bases remaining between them. There are 15 residues in the CDR3. CDR3 coding DNA: TGTGCCATCACCGGAGAATTTCCAGTAGGCACTGAAGCTTTCTTT. It encodes CAITGEFPVGTEAFF.

CDR3 sequence reads: CATSMDTFSYEQYF. DNA for the CDR3: TGTGCCACCAGCATGGACACTTTTTCCTACGAGCAGTACTTC. The chain combines TRBV15 with TRBJ2-7; perhaps TRBD1 as D (5 bases). V shed 4 bases and J shed 1 base, with 11 bases lying between them. Germline CDR1 and CDR2: LNHNV and YYDKDF (reference sequence). The CDR3 totals 14 residues.

This chain connects TRBV6-5 to TRBJ2-7; no clear D. The CDR3 has 14 amino acids. CDR1 is MNHEY and CDR2 is SVGAGI in the germline V gene. V lost 0 bases to trimming and J lost 2 bases, with 8 bases between them. The CDR3 region has the DNA TGTGCCAGCAGTTACTCGAACAGACCCTACGAGCAGTACTTC. This codes for CASSYSNRPYEQYF.

This clone was detected a few times. This sequence joins TRBV9 and TRBJ2-7; the D gene is possibly TRBD1 (5 bases). The CDR3 totals 14 residues. Trimming took 0 bases from V and 3 from J, leaving 10 bases between them. CDR1 and CDR2 (germline): SGDLS, YYNGEE. The CDR3 DNA reads as TGTGCCAGCAGCGTAGAAGGGGTCAGCTACGAGCAGTACTTC. Protein sequence: CASSVEGVSYEQYF.

The genes are TRBV5-1 and TRBJ1-3, with D unresolved. Trimming stripped 5 bases from V and 0 bases from J, with 9 bases between. Germline V CDR1 and CDR2: SGHRS, YFSETQ. CDR3 length: 14 residues. The CDR3 DNA reads TGCGCCAGCAGGTCCGGGATCTCTGGAAACACCATATATTTT. It translates to CASRSGISGNTIYF. Full variable domain (rest looked up from reference TRBV5-1 and TRBJ1-3): KAGVTQTPRYLIKTRGQQVTLSCSPISGHRSVSWYQQTPGQGLQFLFEYFSETQRNKGNFPGRFSGRQFSNSRSEMNVSTLELGDSALYLCASRSGISGNTIYFGEGSWLTVV.

The rearrangement links TRBV5-1 to TRBJ2-2; 8 bases agree with TRBD1. Germline lookup yields CDR1 SGHRS and CDR2 YFSETQ. The CDR3 covers 16 residues. The ends lost 2 bases at V and 4 bases at J; junction bases unmatched: 7. CDR3 in DNA: TGCGCCAGCAGCTTTGGGACAGGCTCGAGCACCGGGGAGCTGTTTTTT. This codes for CASSFGTGSSTGELFF.

V is TRBV13 and J is TRBJ2-3; 13 bases fit TRBD2. Germline V lookup: CDR1 PRHDT, CDR2 FYEKMQ (reference sequence). The CDR3 length is 16 residues. V shed 7 bases and J 6 bases; nucleotides not matched to a gene: 10. CDR3 bases: TGTGCCAGCATCCCCGGGACTAGCGGGACTGCTGATACGCAGTATTTT. Translating gives CASIPGTSGTADTQYF.

This clone was counted once. J is TRBJ2-2 and V is TRBV2; 8 nucleotides line up with TRBD2. V gave up 5 bases and J gave up 5 bases; unmatched junction bases: 1. CDR3 length: 13 amino acids. Germline V lookup: CDR1 SNHLY, CDR2 FYNNEI. The CDR3, as DNA: TGTGCCAGCAGTACTAGCGGTACCGGGGAGCTGTTTTTT. Protein sequence: CASSTSGTGELFF.

This clone was found a few times. The genes are TRBV25-1 and TRBJ2-2; 10 bases are a match to TRBD2. Germline assignment: CDR1 MGHDK and CDR2 SYGVNS. CDR3 size: 15 residues. The V segment lost 4 bases and the J segment 6 bases; nucleotides outside the gene matches: 5. CDR3 coding DNA: TGTGCCAGCAGTGTAGTTAGCGGGGGGTCCGGGGAGCTGTTTTTT. Translated: CASSVVSGGSGELFF.

The rearrangement uses TRBV5-1 and TRBJ2-7, with 8 nucleotides matching TRBD1. There are 16 residues in the CDR3. J was trimmed by 1 base and V by 4 bases; bases with no gene match: 10. Germline lookup yields CDR1 SGHRS and CDR2 YFSETQ. In DNA form, the CDR3 reads TGCGCCAGCAGCATCACTCAGACAGGGGATTCCTACGAGCAGTACTTC. It is translated as CASSITQTGDSYEQYF.

The chain carries TRBV6-5 and TRBJ1-3, with D uncertain. This CDR3 is built from 14 residues. V lost 5 bases and J lost 0, with 8 bases in between. Per germline, CDR1 MNHEY and CDR2 SVGAGI. The CDR3 DNA sequence: TGTGCCAGCAGTGAATGGCCCTCTGGAAACACCATATATTTT. Translating it yields CASSEWPSGNTIYF.

This chain links TRBV27 with TRBJ2-3; D call uncertain. Trimming took off 5 bases at V and 2 bases at J, with 8 bases between the two ends. Germline assignment: CDR1 MNHEY and CDR2 SMNVEV (reference sequence). The CDR3 contains 13 residues. Here the CDR3 reads CASSTPSTDTQYF. DNA of the CDR3: TGTGCCAGCAGTACACCTTCCACAGATACGCAGTATTTT.

The chain is built from TRBV5-1 and TRBJ2-1, with 10 nucleotides matching TRBD1. V shed 3 bases, J shed 7 bases, and the junction held 7 bases outside the gene matches. CDR1 and CDR2 (germline): SGHRS, YFSETQ. The CDR3 length is 15 residues. The CDR3 region is CASSYRTGGGNEQFF. CDR3 bases: TGCGCCAGCAGCTACCGGACAGGGGGAGGGAATGAGCAGTTCTTC.

V usage is TRBV29-1 and J usage is TRBJ1-1, with TRBD1 identical over 10 bases. Germline CDR1 SQVTM, CDR2 ANQGSEA. With V trimmed by 0 bases and J by 6 bases, 4 bases remained unmatched. This CDR3 spans 14 amino acids. The CDR3 region is CSVEEGQGMSEAFF. The CDR3 DNA reads TGCAGCGTTGAAGAGGGACAGGGGATGTCTGAAGCTTTCTTT.

J is TRBJ2-2 and V is TRBV29-1, with TRBD2 identical over 10 bases. The CDR3 is 17 residues long. CDR1 and CDR2 from the germline V gene are SQVTM and ANQGSEA. With V trimmed by 4 bases and J by 2 bases, 10 bases remained unmatched. CDR3 nucleotide sequence: TGCAGCGTTGGATCGCGGCTAGCGGGAGTCAACACCGGGGAGCTGTTTTTT. Protein: CSVGSRLAGVNTGELFF.

The chain is built from TRBV18 and TRBJ2-2; TRBD2 is a possible D gene (5 bases). CDR1 is KGHSH and CDR2 is LQKENI in the germline V gene. This CDR3 comprises 17 residues. Between the trimmed V and J ends, which lost 1 base and 1 base, there was a span of 13 bases. CDR3 bases: TGTGCCAGCTCACCACTATTCAGCGGAGGGAACACCGGGGAGCTGTTTTTT. Translated, it gives CASSPLFSGGNTGELFF.

V is TRBV29-1 and J is TRBJ1-3; 8 nucleotides line up with TRBD1. Germline V gene lookup returns CDR1 SQVTM and CDR2 ANQGSEA. The CDR3 extends over 12 amino acids. After removal of 7 bases from V and 4 bases from J, the junction contained 3 bases not matched to a gene. CDR3 bases: TGCAGCGCCGGGACAGGAGGAAACACCATATATTTT. Protein sequence: CSAGTGGNTIYF.